These 3 T cell receptor beta chains originate from one sample sequenced in a study of OX40 agonist ivuxolimab in advanced cancers. The repertoire was sequenced with immunoSEQ multiplex PCR; TCRdb's copy has only in-frame clones and lacks some. Seen here are about 110,000 clones, approximately 89% observed once, and the top ten hold over 0.6%. The sample here was CD4+ or CD8+ T cells sorted from blood, taken in a trial of the OX40 agonist ivuxolimab. These TCRs come from an adult with an advanced solid tumor such as melanoma, head and neck, liver or kidney cancer.

V and J are TRBV6-1 and TRBJ2-5; 8 bases map to TRBD2. After removal of 5 bases from V and 2 bases from J, the junction contained 4 bases not matched to a gene. The germline V gene has CDR1 MNHNS and CDR2 SASEGT. The CDR3 has 14 residues. Here the CDR3 DNA reads TGTGCCAGCAGTTTCATAGCGGGACAAGAGACCCAGTACTTC. Residues: CASSFIAGQETQYF.

The chain couples TRBV30 to TRBJ2-3, with a weak D call TRBD1 (6 bases). The CDR3 loop spans 14 amino acids. Germline V gives CDR1 GTSNPN, CDR2 SVGIG (reference sequence). V gave up 5 bases and J gave up 0 bases, with 12 bases separating them. This CDR3 reads CAWAGQFSTDTQYF. The CDR3 DNA sequence: TGTGCCTGGGCCGGACAGTTTAGCACAGATACGCAGTATTTT.

The chain is built from TRBV30 and TRBJ2-1; maybe TRBD2 (6 bases). The V end was cut by 2 bases, the J end by 12 bases, with 17 bases between. The CDR3 has 13 residues. Germline CDR1 and CDR2: GTSNPN and SVGIG (reference sequence). Here the CDR3 reads CAWSSNLRDSQFF. The CDR3 DNA reads as TGTGCCTGGAGTTCAAACCTCCGGGACTCGCAGTTCTTC.